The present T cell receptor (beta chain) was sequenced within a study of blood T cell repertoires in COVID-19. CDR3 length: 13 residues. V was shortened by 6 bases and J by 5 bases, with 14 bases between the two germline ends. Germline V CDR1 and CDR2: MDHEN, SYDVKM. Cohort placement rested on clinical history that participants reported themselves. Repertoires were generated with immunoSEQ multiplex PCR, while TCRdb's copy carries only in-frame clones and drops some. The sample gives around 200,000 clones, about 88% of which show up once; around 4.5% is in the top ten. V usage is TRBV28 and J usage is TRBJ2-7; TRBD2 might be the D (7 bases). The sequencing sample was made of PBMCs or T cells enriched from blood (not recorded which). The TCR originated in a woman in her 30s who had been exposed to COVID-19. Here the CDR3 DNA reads TGTGCCAGCAGCCGGGGGGCGGGGAACGAGCAGTACTTC. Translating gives CASSRGAGNEQYF.